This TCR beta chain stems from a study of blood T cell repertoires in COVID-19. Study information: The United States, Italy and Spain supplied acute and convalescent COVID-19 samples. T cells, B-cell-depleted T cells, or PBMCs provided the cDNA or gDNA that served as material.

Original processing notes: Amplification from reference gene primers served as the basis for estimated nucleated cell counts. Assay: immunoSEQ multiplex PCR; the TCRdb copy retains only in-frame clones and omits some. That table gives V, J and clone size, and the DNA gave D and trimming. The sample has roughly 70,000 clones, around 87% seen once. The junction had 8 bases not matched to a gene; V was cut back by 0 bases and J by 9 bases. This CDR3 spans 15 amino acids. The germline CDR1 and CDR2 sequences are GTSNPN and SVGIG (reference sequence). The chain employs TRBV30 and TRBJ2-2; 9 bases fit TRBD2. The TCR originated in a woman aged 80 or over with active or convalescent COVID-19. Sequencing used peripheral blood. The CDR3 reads CAWSVGGGAYRELFF. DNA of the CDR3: TGTGCCTGGAGTGTGGGCGGGGGGGCCTACCGGGAGCTGTTTTTT.